This T cell receptor (beta chain) comes out of a study of cytomegalovirus exposure and HLA in healthy donors. Note on this clone: Its target is not known.

The PCR contained 60 Vbeta and 13 Jbeta primers. The assay was immunoSEQ multiplex PCR, and TCRdb's table has in-frame clones only and misses some. The table has approximately 190,000 clones, around 86% seen once. There are 15 residues in the CDR3. V trimming: 2 bases; J trimming: 7 bases; junction bases outside the gene matches: 10. The germline V gene has CDR1 MNHEY and CDR2 SVGAGI. General observations from the study: Sequencing artifact likely explains a cluster of highly shared sequence variants. In a later analysis, HLA-associated TCR beta chains were more clonally expanded than equally common others.

Sequenced input: PBMCs. This TCR was recovered from a young woman in good health and CMV-seronegative. The V and J genes are TRBV6-5 and TRBJ2-7; 8 bases map to TRBD2. In DNA form, the CDR3 reads TGTGCCAGCAGTTACGGGACTAGGGGGACTCGGGAGCAGTACTTC. This sequence encodes CASSYGTRGTREQYF.